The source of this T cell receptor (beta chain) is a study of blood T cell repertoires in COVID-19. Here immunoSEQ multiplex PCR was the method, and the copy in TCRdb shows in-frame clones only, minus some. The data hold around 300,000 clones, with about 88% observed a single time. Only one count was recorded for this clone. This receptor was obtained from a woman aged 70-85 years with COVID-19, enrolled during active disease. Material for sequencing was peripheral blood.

CDR3 residues: CASSLFSWVKGTLEQYF. In DNA, the CDR3 is TGCGCCAGCAGTCTTTTCAGTTGGGTGAAGGGGACACTCGAGCAGTACTTC. The chain uses TRBV23-1 and TRBJ2-7; a weak D match, TRBD1 (6 bases). TRBV23-1 is an ORF, and what it does is uncertain. V was pared by 4 bases and J by 6 bases, with 25 bases between. The CDR3 sequence is 17 residues long.